Listed below are T cell receptor beta chains from one sample, sequenced in a study of T cell repertoires in cytomegalovirus infection. A single record per CDR3 protein comes from TCRdb applying MiXCR to the reads. This sample has around 180,000 distinct CDR3 sequences, with approximately 19% found just once. The sample taken for sequencing was PBMCs. Receptor source: a human donor in good health (CMV status not recorded). Some clones in this sample may be carry-over from other donors' samples. The CDR3 runs from the conserved cysteine through the conserved F or W. D genes are given only for firm matches. Clone size appears in some rows only: once, few, many, or a class for an expanded clone.

j_call: TRBJ2-7
v_call: TRBV28
clone_size: few
d_call: -
cdr3_aa: CASSPGGLSSYEQYF
cdr3_nt: TGTGCCAGCAGCCCCGGGGGGCTGAGCTCCTACGAGCAGTACTTC

j_call: TRBJ2-4
v_call: TRBV20-1
clone_size: -
d_call: -
cdr3_aa: CSASRVVKNIQYF
cdr3_nt: TGCAGTGCTAGTCGGGTGGTCAAAAACATTCAGTACTTC

j_call: TRBJ2-7
v_call: TRBV7-8
clone_size: many
d_call: -
cdr3_aa: CASSPRATSTYEQYF
cdr3_nt: TGTGCCAGCAGCCCCAGGGCGACCTCAACCTACGAGCAGTACTTC

j_call: TRBJ1-2
v_call: TRBV14
clone_size: -
d_call: -
cdr3_aa: CASSQDLHNYGYTF
cdr3_nt: TGTGCCAGCAGCCAAGATCTCCATAACTATGGCTACACCTTC

j_call: TRBJ2-5
v_call: TRBV19
clone_size: few
d_call: TRBD2
cdr3_aa: CASSPNSGGYQETQYF
cdr3_nt: TGTGCCAGTTCCCCGAATAGCGGGGGATACCAAGAGACCCAGTACTTC

j_call: TRBJ2-1
v_call: TRBV7-9
clone_size: many
d_call: -
cdr3_aa: CASSLGGYSYNEQFF
cdr3_nt: TGTGCCAGCAGCTTAGGGGGCTACTCCTACAATGAGCAGTTCTTC

j_call: TRBJ1-5
v_call: TRBV20-1
clone_size: few
d_call: -
cdr3_aa: CSARESIGATQPQHF
cdr3_nt: TGCAGTGCTAGGGAAAGTATAGGGGCGACTCAGCCCCAGCATTTT

j_call: TRBJ2-7
v_call: TRBV20-1
clone_size: few
d_call: TRBD2
cdr3_aa: CSARDRGGWEQYF
cdr3_nt: TGCAGTGCTAGAGATCGCGGGGGATGGGAGCAGTACTTC

j_call: TRBJ1-2
v_call: TRBV7-2
clone_size: many
d_call: -
cdr3_aa: CASSRDRQTNYGYTF
cdr3_nt: TGTGCCAGCAGCCGAGACAGACAAACTAACTATGGCTACACCTTC

j_call: TRBJ2-5
v_call: TRBV6-2/TRBV6-3
clone_size: few
d_call: -
cdr3_aa: CASRQDRTYQETQYF
cdr3_nt: TGTGCCAGCAGACAAGACAGGACGTACCAAGAGACCCAGTACTTC

j_call: TRBJ1-2
v_call: TRBV28
clone_size: -
d_call: -
cdr3_aa: CASSLPRVWGYTF
cdr3_nt: TGTGCCAGCAGCCTACCCAGGGTTTGGGGCTACACCTTC

j_call: TRBJ2-7
v_call: TRBV7-2
clone_size: many
d_call: TRBD1
cdr3_aa: CASSRQGPVYEQYF
cdr3_nt: TGTGCCAGCAGCCGACAGGGGCCCGTATACGAGCAGTACTTC

j_call: TRBJ2-3
v_call: TRBV5-4
clone_size: -
d_call: -
cdr3_aa: CASSLSGSSTDTQYF
cdr3_nt: TGTGCCAGCAGCTTGTCCGGCAGCTCCACAGATACGCAGTATTTT

j_call: TRBJ2-7
v_call: TRBV4-1
clone_size: few
d_call: TRBD2
cdr3_aa: CASSQVLAGGNEQYF
cdr3_nt: TGCGCCAGCAGCCAAGTGCTAGCGGGAGGAAACGAGCAGTACTTC

j_call: TRBJ2-1
v_call: TRBV4-3
clone_size: -
d_call: -
cdr3_aa: CAIPKTGVTSEQFF
cdr3_nt: TGCGCCATCCCAAAGACCGGGGTAACTAGTGAGCAGTTCTTC

j_call: TRBJ2-1
v_call: TRBV7-9
clone_size: -
d_call: TRBD1
cdr3_aa: CASSPLTGKRYNEQFF
cdr3_nt: TGTGCCAGCAGTCCCCTGACAGGGAAGAGGTACAATGAGCAGTTCTTC

j_call: TRBJ2-1
v_call: TRBV7-6
clone_size: few
d_call: -
cdr3_aa: CASSFGGKSYNEQFF
cdr3_nt: TGTGCCAGCAGCTTTGGGGGAAAATCCTACAATGAGCAGTTCTTC

j_call: TRBJ2-3
v_call: TRBV6-6
clone_size: -
d_call: TRBD2
cdr3_aa: CASSSRGLAGTDTQYF
cdr3_nt: TGTGCCAGCAGTTCAAGGGGACTAGCGGGCACAGATACGCAGTATTTT

j_call: TRBJ2-1
v_call: TRBV3-1
clone_size: -
d_call: -
cdr3_aa: CASSQWGGAYNEQFF
cdr3_nt: TGTGCCAGCAGCCAATGGGGCGGTGCCTACAATGAGCAGTTCTTC

j_call: TRBJ2-1
v_call: TRBV5-5
clone_size: -
d_call: -
cdr3_aa: CASSSYPPGPTPNEQFF
cdr3_nt: TGTGCCAGCAGCTCTTACCCCCCGGGCCCAACCCCCAATGAGCAGTTCTTC

j_call: TRBJ2-2
v_call: TRBV7-2
clone_size: -
d_call: -
cdr3_aa: CASSARPTEANTGELFF
cdr3_nt: TGTGCCAGCAGCGCGCGCCCGACAGAGGCGAACACCGGGGAGCTGTTTTTT

j_call: TRBJ2-1
v_call: TRBV7-3
clone_size: -
d_call: TRBD1
cdr3_aa: CASSLTLGQCANEQFF
cdr3_nt: TGTGCCAGCAGTCTTACCCTGGGACAGTGTGCCAATGAGCAGTTCTTC